Each of the 8 T cell receptor beta chains below was sequenced from the same sample in a study of CD4 T cells in relation to SARS-CoV-2 and coronaviruses. The table came from immunoSEQ multiplex PCR; TCRdb's copy has only in-frame clones and leaves some out. Among approximately 50,000 clones listed, about 91% were seen once. Sequenced sample: naive CD4+ T cells from PBMCs. As to subset: naive CD4+ T cells isolated by negative enrichment. Every receptor here comes from an adult with COVID-19.

The V and J genes are TRBV7-3 and TRBJ2-1; 9 bases agree with TRBD1. This CDR3 has 13 residues. Germline CDR1 reads SGHTA; CDR2 reads FQGTGA. After removal of 4 bases from V and 7 bases from J, the junction contained 2 bases not matched to a gene. The CDR3 here is CASSSDRGNEQFF. In DNA, the CDR3 is TGTGCCAGCAGCTCGGACAGGGGAAATGAGCAGTTCTTC.

V usage is TRBV5-1 and J usage is TRBJ2-3; the match to TRBD2 covers 10 bases. The CDR3 has 16 residues. Germline loops: CDR1 SGHRS, CDR2 YFSETQ. Losses at the gene ends were 0 bases for V and 2 bases for J; bases not matched to a gene: 3. CDR3 protein: CASSLASGGFTDTQYF. CDR3 DNA sequence: TGCGCCAGCAGCTTGGCTAGCGGGGGATTCACAGATACGCAGTATTTT.

This clone was picked up one time. The rearrangement joins TRBV18 to TRBJ2-2; 7 bases align to TRBD2. Per the germline V gene, CDR1 is KGHSH and CDR2 is LQKENI. V lost 11 bases to trimming and J lost 4 bases; unmatched junction nucleotides: 7. The CDR3 covers 13 residues. CDR3 in amino acids: CAGERDRTGELFF. Written as DNA, the CDR3 is TGTGCCGGGGAGCGGGACCGCACCGGGGAGCTGTTTTTT.

In this sample, this clone turned up a few times. The chain recombines TRBV28 with TRBJ1-5, with TRBD1 matching 9 bases. V dropped 6 bases and J dropped 5; count of bases not matched to a gene: 8. The CDR3 is 15 residues long. Germline V CDR1 and CDR2: MDHEN, SYDVKM. CDR3 DNA: TGTGCCAGCAGCTCCCGGGACAGGGTGGATCAGCCCCAGCATTTT. Protein: CASSSRDRVDQPQHF.

The V call is TRBV4-1, the J call TRBJ2-4, with 7 nucleotides matching TRBD1. The germline CDR1 and CDR2 sequences are MGHRA and YSYEKL. V lost 6 bases, J lost 3 bases, and 8 bases stayed unmatched. This CDR3 contains 15 residues. The CDR3 here is CASSPGGRGKNIQYF. The CDR3 DNA follows: TGCGCCAGCAGTCCAGGGGGACGGGGCAAAAACATTCAGTACTTC.

V is TRBV11-2 and J is TRBJ2-1; D is unclear. The CDR3 has 17 residues. Germline lookup yields CDR1 SGHAT and CDR2 FQNNGV. Deletions cut 5 bases from V and 4 bases from J, with 21 bases between. The CDR3 loop reads CASSQMGALGFYNEQFF. The CDR3 coding sequence is TGTGCCAGCAGCCAAATGGGCGCACTCGGGTTTTACAATGAGCAGTTCTTC.

The V gene is TRBV28, the J gene TRBJ1-5; D not certain. CDR3 length: 16 residues. Germline V lookup: CDR1 MDHEN, CDR2 SYDVKM. Trimming took 2 bases from V and 9 from J, leaving 20 bases between them. Here the CDR3 DNA reads TGTGCCAGCAGTTTAGGCGCCCACAAGGTCAAGTGGCCCCAGCATTTT. This sequence encodes CASSLGAHKVKWPQHF.

V is TRBV24-1 and J is TRBJ2-5, with D perhaps TRBD1 (7 bases). The CDR3 is made up of 14 amino acids. Trimming removed 3 bases from V and 4 bases from J, with 11 bases in between. Germline V gene data show CDR1 as KGHDR and CDR2 as SFDVKD. For the CDR3, the DNA is TGTGCCACCAGTGATCCCAGGGGGGCAGAGACCCAGTACTTC. Translated, it gives CATSDPRGAETQYF.